The sequence of this T cell receptor beta chain was determined in a study of cytomegalovirus exposure and HLA in healthy donors. Across the study: Approximately 180 million T cells yielded roughly 120 million unique TCR beta sequences, as an earlier analysis found. Study-wide results and caveats: 164 TCR beta chains were listed as cytomegalovirus-associated. Among the most significant clusters, several appeared linked to common viral pathogens in a later analysis.

Regarding this clone: Antigen: not known.

The PCR ran on 60 Vbeta and 13 Jbeta primers. Profiled with immunoSEQ multiplex PCR; TCRdb holds only in-frame clones, not every one. The table lists about 120,000 clones, more than 80% of them singletons. The CDR3 length is 13 residues. V shed 7 bases and J 4 bases; nucleotides not matched to a gene: 4. The germline V gene encodes CDR1 SQVTM and CDR2 ANQGSEA. The V call is TRBV29-1, the J call TRBJ1-4; TRBD1 agrees at 9 bases. Material for sequencing was PBMCs. The sequence came from a man younger than 45 in good health and CMV-seropositive. CDR3 bases: TGCAGCGCCGCGACAGGGGGTAATGAAAAACTGTTTTTT. Translating gives CSAATGGNEKLFF.